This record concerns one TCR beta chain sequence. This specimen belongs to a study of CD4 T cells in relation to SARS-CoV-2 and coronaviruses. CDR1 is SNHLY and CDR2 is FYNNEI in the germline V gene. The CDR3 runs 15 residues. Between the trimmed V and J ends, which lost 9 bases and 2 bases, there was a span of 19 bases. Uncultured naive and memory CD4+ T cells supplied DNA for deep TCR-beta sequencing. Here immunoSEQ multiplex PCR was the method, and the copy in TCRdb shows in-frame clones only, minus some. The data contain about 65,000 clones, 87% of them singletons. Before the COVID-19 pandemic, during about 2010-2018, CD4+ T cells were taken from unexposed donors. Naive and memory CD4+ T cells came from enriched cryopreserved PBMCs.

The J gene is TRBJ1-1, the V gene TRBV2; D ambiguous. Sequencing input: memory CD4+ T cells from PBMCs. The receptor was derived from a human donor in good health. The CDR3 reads CASNRGPVTNTEAFF. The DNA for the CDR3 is TGTGCCAGTAACCGTGGCCCCGTGACTAACACTGAAGCTTTCTTT. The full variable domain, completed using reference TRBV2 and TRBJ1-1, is EPEVTQTPSHQVTQMGQEVILRCVPISNHLYFYWYRQILGQKVEFLVSFYNNEISEKSEIFDDQFSVERPDGSNFTLKIRSTKLEDSAMYFCASNRGPVTNTEAFFGQGTRLTVV.